The 32 T cell receptor beta chains in this list originate from one sample, sequenced in a study of blood T cell repertoires in COVID-19. Method: immunoSEQ multiplex PCR; TCRdb's copy keeps in-frame clones and lacks some. This sample has 210,000 or so clones; about 90% occur once, and the top ten carry more than 1.4%. The source material was peripheral blood. Every receptor here comes from a young man with active or convalescent COVID-19.

V is TRBV3-1 (or the pseudogene TRBV3-2) and J is TRBJ1-6; unclear D gene. Trimming removed 1 base at V and 14 bases at J, with 12 bases between. CDR3 length equals 13 residues. The V gene's germline CDR1 is LGHDT and CDR2 YNNKEL (reference sequence). The CDR3 is CASSQVRAQALHF. In DNA form, the CDR3 reads TGTGCCAGCAGCCAAGTGAGAGCCCAGGCCCTCCACTTT.

This clone has a single count. The chain employs TRBV4-2 and TRBJ1-1; TRBD1 matches at 8 bases. Germline V CDR1 and CDR2: LGHNA, YNFKEQ. After removal of 0 bases from V and 0 bases from J, the junction contained 3 bases not matched to a gene. The CDR3 extends over 16 amino acids. The CDR3 DNA is TGTGCCAGCAGCCAAGAGACAGGGGAACTGAACACTGAAGCTTTCTTT. It specifies CASSQETGELNTEAFF.

This sequence joins TRBV30 and TRBJ2-1; possibly TRBD2 for D (5 bases). V lost 2 bases to trimming and J lost 5 bases, with 22 bases between them. Germline V lookup: CDR1 GTSNPN, CDR2 SVGIG (reference sequence). This CDR3 region has 17 residues. CDR3 sequence: CAWSPRGRLYGNNEQFF. CDR3 DNA: TGTGCCTGGAGTCCAAGAGGGCGGTTGTACGGGAACAATGAGCAGTTCTTC.

The rearrangement uses TRBV3-1 (or the pseudogene TRBV3-2) and TRBJ2-7; 16 bases match TRBD2. The germline CDR1 and CDR2 sequences are LGHDT and YNNKEL (reference sequence). V shed 5 bases and J 2 bases; nucleotides not matched to a gene: 3. The CDR3 consists of 16 residues. CDR3 coding DNA: TGTGCCAGCAGCGCGGGACTAGCGGGAGGGCCCTACGAGCAGTACTTC. Translation: CASSAGLAGGPYEQYF.

This chain links TRBV5-6 with TRBJ2-1, with 8 bases identical to TRBD2. Looked up from germline, CDR1 is SGHDT and CDR2 is YYEEEE. V trimming: 5 bases; J trimming: 3 bases; junction bases outside the gene matches: 7. This CDR3 has 15 residues. The CDR3 here is CASRTRAGGYNEQFF. CDR3 nucleotide sequence: TGTGCCAGCAGGACTCGGGCGGGAGGCTACAATGAGCAGTTCTTC.

V and J are TRBV28 and TRBJ1-1, with 8 bases fitting TRBD1. Germline CDR1 MDHEN, CDR2 SYDVKM. CDR3 length equals 13 residues. CDR3 loop: CASLTGGVTEAFF. The CDR3 DNA follows: TGTGCGAGCCTAACAGGGGGGGTCACTGAAGCTTTCTTT.

Only one count was recorded for this clone. In DNA form, the CDR3 reads TGTGCCAGTAGTATAAACAGCGGAAATGAGCAGTTCTTC. The encoded protein is CASSINSGNEQFF. The chain links TRBV19 to TRBJ2-1; tentative D call: TRBD2 (5 bases). Germline CDR1 is LNHDA and CDR2 is SQIVND (reference sequence). The CDR3 extends over 13 amino acids. Trimming took 2 bases from V and 7 from J, leaving 9 bases between them. The variable domain in full, with the rest retrieved from reference TRBV19 and TRBJ2-1, is DGGITQSPKYLFRKEGQNVTLSCEQNLNHDAMYWYRQDPGQGLRLIYYSQIVNDFQKGDIAEGYSVSREKKESFPLTVTSAQKNPTAFYLCASSINSGNEQFFGPGTRLTVL.

This chain joins TRBV30 and TRBJ2-7; 8 bases map to TRBD2. The CDR3 spans 13 residues. V was clipped by 0 bases and J by 7 bases; unmatched bases: 5. The germline V gene encodes CDR1 GTSNPN and CDR2 SVGIG (reference sequence). CDR3 sequence (DNA): TGTGCCTGGAGTGTAGCGGGAGCGGGGGAGCAGTACTTC. Its translation: CAWSVAGAGEQYF.

The genes are TRBV7-9 and TRBJ1-2; 12 nucleotides agree with TRBD1. The CDR3 is made up of 14 amino acids. The trim removed 6 bases at V and 3 bases at J, leaving 2 bases unmatched. The V gene's germline CDR1 is SEHNR and CDR2 FQNEAQ (reference sequence). The CDR3 sequence is CASSWDRGHYGYTF. CDR3 DNA: TGTGCCAGCAGTTGGGACAGGGGGCACTATGGCTACACCTTC. The variable domain in full, completed from reference TRBV7-9 and TRBJ1-2, reads DTGVSQNPRHKITKRGQNVTFRCDPISEHNRLYWYRQTLGQGPEFLTYFQNEAQLEKSRLLSDRFSAERPKGSFSTLEIQRTEQGDSAMYLCASSWDRGHYGYTFGSGTRLTVV.

V gene TRBV5-1 combines with J gene TRBJ2-3, with a tentative D call TRBD2 (6 bases). The CDR3 sequence is 15 residues long. The V gene's germline CDR1 is SGHRS and CDR2 YFSETQ. The V gene lost 0 bases and the J gene lost 2 bases, with 10 bases spanning the gap. The CDR3 nucleotides are TGCGCCAGCAGCTTGGGGGCGGGACCCACAGATACGCAGTATTTT. Translated: CASSLGAGPTDTQYF.

This chain links TRBV6-2 or TRBV6-3 with TRBJ1-5; no clear D. Germline CDR1 is MNHEY and CDR2 is SVGEGT. This CDR3 contains 15 residues. V lost 2 bases and J lost 7, with 15 bases in between. CDR3 region: CASSYGGAALQPQHF. As DNA, the CDR3 is TGTGCCAGCAGTTACGGTGGCGCGGCTTTGCAGCCCCAGCATTTT.

The V and J genes are TRBV7-2 and TRBJ1-5; maybe TRBD1 (6 bases). CDR3 length equals 14 residues. V dropped 4 bases and J dropped 8 bases, with 15 bases sitting between them. In germline, CDR1 is SGHTA, CDR2 FQGNSA. CDR3 sequence: CASSSDSLLEPQHF. The CDR3 DNA sequence: TGTGCCAGCAGCTCGGACAGCCTTCTCGAGCCCCAGCATTTT.

CDR3 in amino acids: CSVDGDRTDFRTQETQYF. In DNA, the CDR3 is TGCAGCGTTGACGGGGACAGGACGGATTTTCGAACCCAAGAGACCCAGTACTTC. V is TRBV29-1 and J is TRBJ2-5; 8 bases map to TRBD1. Germline V gives CDR1 SQVTM, CDR2 ANQGSEA. The CDR3 consists of 18 residues. Trimming removed 3 bases from V and 1 base from J; junction bases left unmatched: 16.

The V gene is TRBV10-2, the J gene TRBJ2-3; 9 nucleotides agree with TRBD2. Germline values: CDR1 WSHSY, CDR2 SAAADI. There are 17 residues in the CDR3. V was clipped by 6 bases and J by 2 bases; unmatched bases: 12. The CDR3 DNA sequence: TGCGCCAGCAGAGGGTCGGCTAGCGGGATACTCACAGATACGCAGTATTTT. Translated, it gives CASRGSASGILTDTQYF.

The chain links TRBV24-1 to TRBJ1-1; 7 bases fit TRBD1. Unmatched junction bases numbered 3, after V lost 7 bases and J lost 2 bases. Germline-derived CDR1 and CDR2 are KGHDR and SFDVKD. The CDR3 has 13 residues. CDR3 sequence reads: CATRGGVNTEAFF. The CDR3 DNA follows: TGTGCCACCAGAGGGGGCGTAAACACTGAAGCTTTCTTT.

The rearrangement joins TRBV7-9 to TRBJ1-2, with TRBD1 matching 9 bases. The germline gives CDR1 SEHNR, CDR2 FQNEAQ (reference sequence). V shed 2 bases, J shed 6 bases, and the junction held 1 base outside the gene matches. The CDR3 is 13 residues long. The CDR3 is CASSLWTGDGYTF. The CDR3 DNA sequence: TGTGCCAGCAGCTTATGGACAGGGGATGGCTACACCTTC. The variable domain in full, completed from reference TRBV7-9 and TRBJ1-2, reads DTGVSQNPRHKITKRGQNVTFRCDPISEHNRLYWYRQTLGQGPEFLTYFQNEAQLEKSRLLSDRFSAERPKGSFSTLEIQRTEQGDSAMYLCASSLWTGDGYTFGSGTRLTVV.

This clone was found a few times. Written as DNA, the CDR3 is TGTGCCAGCAGCCCTCCTAGCGGGAGTTCCTACGAGCAGTACTTC. It codes for CASSPPSGSSYEQYF. The chain carries TRBV6-2 or TRBV6-3 and TRBJ2-7; 10 nucleotides match TRBD2. The germline CDR1 and CDR2 sequences are MNHEY and SVGEGT. V shed 6 bases, J shed 1 base, and the junction held 6 bases outside the gene matches. The length of the CDR3 is 15 residues.

This clone has a single count. The rearrangement uses TRBV4-1 and TRBJ2-7; possibly TRBD1 for D (5 bases). Germline lookup yields CDR1 MGHRA and CDR2 YSYEKL. There are 15 residues in the CDR3. The germline V and J ends were trimmed by 0 bases and 2 bases, with 11 bases remaining between them. The DNA of the CDR3 is TGCGCCAGCAGCCAAGATAGAGACAGCACCTACGAGCAGTACTTC. Translating it yields CASSQDRDSTYEQYF.

This clone was counted once. The V and J genes are TRBV10-1 and TRBJ2-1; no reliable D call. Germline assignment: CDR1 WNHNN and CDR2 SYGVQD (reference sequence). With 6 bases removed from V and 8 bases from J, the gap between germline ends came to 17 bases. The CDR3 runs to 14 residues. The CDR3 sequence is CASSARTLVDEQFF. Written as DNA, the CDR3 is TGCGCCAGCAGCGCTAGAACCCTAGTGGATGAGCAGTTCTTC.

The chain has TRBV6-9 and TRBJ1-5, with 12 positions matching TRBD1. After removal of 3 bases from V and 5 bases from J, the junction contained 2 bases not matched to a gene. Germline CDR1 reads MNHGY; CDR2 reads SVAAGI. CDR3 size: 15 residues. The CDR3 DNA reads TGTGCCAGCAGTTACGGGACAGGGGGCGATCAGCCCCAGCATTTT. It yields the protein CASSYGTGGDQPQHF.

J is TRBJ1-3 and V is TRBV12-5, with TRBD1 identical over 7 bases. The germline gives CDR1 LGHNT, CDR2 FRNRAP. The V gene end was trimmed by 0 bases and the J gene end by 2 bases; junction bases not matched to a gene: 1. The CDR3 runs to 15 residues. The CDR3 nucleotides are TGTGCTAGTGGTTTGGTACAGGGGACTGGAAACACCATATATTTT. Translating it yields CASGLVQGTGNTIYF.

The chain couples TRBV7-2 to TRBJ2-7, with TRBD1 matching 9 bases. V trimming: 4 bases; J trimming: 6 bases; junction bases outside the gene matches: 7. Germline values: CDR1 SGHTA, CDR2 FQGNSA. The CDR3 loop spans 14 amino acids. DNA of the CDR3: TGTGCCAGCAGCTCTACAGGGGGCTTTGGCGAGCAGTACTTC. Translating it yields CASSSTGGFGEQYF. The full variable domain, in which reference TRBV7-2 and TRBJ2-7 provide the parts outside the CDR3, is GAGVSQSPSNKVTEKGKDVELRCDPISGHTALYWYRQSLGQGLEFLIYFQGNSAPDKSGLPSDRFSAERTGGSVSTLTIQRTQQEDSAVYLCASSSTGGFGEQYFGPGTRLTVT.

The rearrangement uses TRBV30 and TRBJ2-5, with 12 bases identical to TRBD2. This CDR3 region has 15 residues. Germline V CDR1 and CDR2: GTSNPN, SVGIG (reference sequence). V lost 0 bases to trimming and J lost 4 bases; unmatched junction nucleotides: 3. CDR3: CAWSVLAGGPETQYF. The CDR3 DNA sequence: TGTGCCTGGAGTGTACTAGCGGGAGGTCCAGAGACCCAGTACTTC.

This clone has more than one count but fewer than ten. The J gene is TRBJ1-5, the V gene TRBV28; TRBD1 is a possible D gene (5 bases). V lost 1 base and J 3 bases, leaving 10 bases between the germline ends. CDR1 and CDR2 from the germline V gene are MDHEN and SYDVKM. This CDR3 spans 15 amino acids. In DNA form, the CDR3 reads TGTGCCAGCAGTTTATATGGCAGGGTCAATCAGCCCCAGCATTTT. Amino acids: CASSLYGRVNQPQHF.

The V call is TRBV2, the J call TRBJ2-2, with D perhaps matching TRBD1 (5 bases). This CDR3 spans 13 amino acids. V lost 7 bases and J 3 bases, leaving 9 bases between the germline ends. Germline lookup yields CDR1 SNHLY and CDR2 FYNNEI. The chain's CDR3 is CASKLGDTGELFF. The CDR3 DNA is TGTGCCAGCAAATTAGGGGACACCGGGGAGCTGTTTTTT. Supplemented by reference TRBV2 and TRBJ2-2, the full variable domain reads EPEVTQTPSHQVTQMGQEVILRCVPISNHLYFYWYRQILGQKVEFLVSFYNNEISEKSEIFDDQFSVERPDGSNFTLKIRSTKLEDSAMYFCASKLGDTGELFFGEGSRLTVL.

The chain joins TRBV19 to TRBJ2-7; no clear D. Trimming stripped 2 bases from V and 4 bases from J, with 12 bases between. This CDR3 comprises 14 residues. Germline V gene sequence: CDR1 LNHDA, CDR2 SQIVND (reference sequence). The CDR3 DNA reads TGTGCCAGTAGTATATCCAGCCGACAATACGAGCAGTACTTC. Its protein is CASSISSRQYEQYF.

This chain uses TRBV3-1 (or the pseudogene TRBV3-2) with TRBJ2-2, with 9 bases fitting TRBD2. Looked up from germline, CDR1 is LGHDT and CDR2 is YNNKEL (reference sequence). J lost 4 bases, V lost 3 bases, and 6 bases had no gene match. The CDR3 sequence is 16 residues long. The CDR3 DNA is TGTGCCAGCAGCCAGTTTTCTAGCGGGATCACCGGGGAGCTGTTTTTT. Its protein is CASSQFSSGITGELFF.

The chain combines TRBV6-1 with TRBJ2-3; TRBD1 might be the D (5 bases). Germline V gene lookup returns CDR1 MNHNS and CDR2 SASEGT. With 2 bases removed from V and 8 bases from J, the gap between germline ends came to 5 bases. This CDR3 comprises 11 residues. Written as DNA, the CDR3 is TGTGCCAGCAGTGAACAGGGTACGCAGTATTTT. Residues: CASSEQGTQYF.

This chain connects TRBV11-3 to TRBJ1-1; D is uncertain. V lost 3 bases, J lost 2 bases, and 7 bases lay in between. Germline V gene lookup returns CDR1 SGHNT and CDR2 YENEEA. The CDR3 loop spans 13 amino acids. For the CDR3, the DNA is TGTGCCAGCAGCTTTTCGGTCAACACTGAAGCTTTCTTT. Residues: CASSFSVNTEAFF. The variable domain in full, with the rest retrieved from reference TRBV11-3 and TRBJ1-1, is EAGVVQSPRYKIIEKKQPVAFWCNPISGHNTLYWYLQNLGQGPELLIRYENEEAVDDSQLPKDRFSAERLKGVDSTLKIQPAELGDSAVYLCASSFSVNTEAFFGQGTRLTVV.

This clone was observed a handful of times. This CDR3 reads CASSVGRGSNNSPLHF. CDR3 nucleotide sequence: TGTGCCAGCAGCGTAGGTAGGGGCAGTAATAATTCACCCCTCCACTTT. This chain uses TRBV9 with TRBJ1-6; TRBD1 is a possible D gene (5 bases). The germline V gene has CDR1 SGDLS and CDR2 YYNGEE. The CDR3 has 16 residues. V shed 0 bases and J shed 5 bases, with 12 bases lying between them.

Turning to this clone: At the DNA level, this CDR3 is encoded by other sequences in the same sample as well. The chain joins TRBV5-1 to TRBJ2-7; D gene unclear. V was pared by 0 bases and J by 0 bases, with 7 bases between. Germline CDR1 reads SGHRS; CDR2 reads YFSETQ. The CDR3 length is 14 residues. The CDR3 nucleotides read TGCGCCAGCAGCTTGGCAGGAAGCTCCTACGAGCAGTACTTC. This translates into CASSLAGSSYEQYF.

This clone was observed a handful of times. The chain uses TRBV5-1 and TRBJ2-3; D is unresolved. This CDR3 region has 13 residues. Germline CDR1 and CDR2: SGHRS and YFSETQ. V was clipped by 1 base and J by 1 base, with 4 bases between them. CDR3 coding DNA: TGCGCCAGCAGCTTGCGTGGCACAGATACGCAGTATTTT. Its protein product is CASSLRGTDTQYF.